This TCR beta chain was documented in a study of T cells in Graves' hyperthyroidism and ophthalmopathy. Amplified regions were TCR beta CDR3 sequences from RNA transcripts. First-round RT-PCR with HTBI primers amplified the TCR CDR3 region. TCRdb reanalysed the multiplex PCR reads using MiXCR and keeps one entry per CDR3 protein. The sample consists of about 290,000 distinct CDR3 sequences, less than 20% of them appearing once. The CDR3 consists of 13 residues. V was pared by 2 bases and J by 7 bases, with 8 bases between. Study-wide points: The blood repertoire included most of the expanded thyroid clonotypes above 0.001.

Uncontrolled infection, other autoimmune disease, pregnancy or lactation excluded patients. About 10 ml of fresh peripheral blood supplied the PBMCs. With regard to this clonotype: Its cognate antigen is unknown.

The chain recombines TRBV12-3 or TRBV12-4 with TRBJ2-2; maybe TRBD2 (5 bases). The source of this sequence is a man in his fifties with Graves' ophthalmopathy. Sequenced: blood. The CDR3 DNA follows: TGTGCCAGCAGTTTATACGGGGACGGGGAGCTGTTTTTT. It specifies CASSLYGDGELFF.